This entry lists 20 T cell receptor beta chains sequenced from one sample in a study of cytomegalovirus exposure and HLA in healthy donors. Amplification used 60 Vbeta primers and 13 Jbeta primers. Profiling relied on immunoSEQ multiplex PCR, and the TCRdb table lists in-frame clones only, not all of them. The data show 70,000 to 100,000 clones, 69% seen once. Sequenced material: PBMCs. The origin of the receptors is a man aged 45-65 years in good health and CMV-seronegative.

J is TRBJ2-3 and V is TRBV28; a possible D gene is TRBD1 (6 bases). In germline, CDR1 is MDHEN, CDR2 SYDVKM. The CDR3 sequence is 16 residues long. Deletions cut 4 bases from V and 2 bases from J, with 16 bases between. CDR3 coding DNA: TGTGCCAGCAGTTCGGTAACACAGGGATTCACAGATACGCAGTATTTT. Translation: CASSSVTQGFTDTQYF. The full variable domain, with the rest looked up from reference TRBV28 and TRBJ2-3, is DVKVTQSSRYLVKRTGEKVFLECVQDMDHENMFWYRQDPGLGLRLIYFSYDVKMKEKGDIPEGYSVSREKKERFSLILESASTNQTSMYLCASSSVTQGFTDTQYFGPGTRLTVL.

This clone has a single count. The rearrangement uses TRBV7-9 and TRBJ1-4, with D possibly matching TRBD1 (5 bases). V gave up 5 bases and J gave up 7 bases, with 14 bases separating them. The CDR3 consists of 14 residues. Germline CDR1 is SEHNR and CDR2 is FQNEAQ (reference sequence). The CDR3 protein is CASSRFGGVEKLFF. For the CDR3, the DNA is TGTGCCAGCAGCCGTTTCGGGGGAGTTGAAAAACTGTTTTTT.

V gene TRBV7-3 combines with J gene TRBJ2-5, with 10 bases fitting TRBD2. Germline V CDR1 and CDR2: SGHTA, FQGTGA. This CDR3 is built from 15 residues. The V segment lost 5 bases and the J segment 5 bases; nucleotides outside the gene matches: 8. The CDR3 DNA reads as TGTGCCAGCAGCCAGAGCGGGGGGGCCGGTGAGACCCAGTACTTC. The encoded protein is CASSQSGGAGETQYF.

This clone was seen a handful of times. This chain joins TRBV10-3 and TRBJ1-4; D is unresolved. V dropped 4 bases and J dropped 8 bases, with 14 bases sitting between them. Germline values: CDR1 ENHRY, CDR2 SYGVKD. The CDR3 contains 14 residues. DNA for the CDR3: TGTGCCATCAGTGCTAACAGCAACGGCGAAAAACTGTTTTTT. Translation gives CAISANSNGEKLFF.

The chain has TRBV29-1 and TRBJ2-5; 8 bases map to TRBD2. The CDR3 covers 12 residues. Germline-derived CDR1 and CDR2 are SQVTM and ANQGSEA. The junction had 3 bases not matched to a gene; V was cut back by 4 bases and J by 5 bases. The CDR3 reads CSVVLAGETQYF. The DNA for the CDR3 is TGCAGCGTTGTTTTAGCGGGGGAGACCCAGTACTTC.

A few counts support this clone. The chain recombines TRBV4-1 with TRBJ1-4, with D tentatively TRBD1 (5 bases). Deletions cut 4 bases from V and 5 bases from J, with 17 bases between. Germline V gene sequence: CDR1 MGHRA, CDR2 YSYEKL. The CDR3 contains 16 residues. In DNA form, the CDR3 reads TGCGCCAGCAGCCGCCGAACAGGAGGGTGGAATGAAAAACTGTTTTTT. Its translation is CASSRRTGGWNEKLFF.

The V gene is TRBV27, the J gene TRBJ2-5; possible D gene TRBD2, 6 bases. Trimming stripped 5 bases from V and 4 bases from J, with 17 bases between. Germline V gene data show CDR1 as MNHEY and CDR2 as SMNVEV (reference sequence). The length of the CDR3 is 15 residues. CDR3 amino acids: CASSRKTQGGETQYF. In DNA, the CDR3 is TGTGCCAGCAGTCGTAAGACTCAGGGAGGAGAGACCCAGTACTTC.

This chain connects TRBV6-1 to TRBJ2-7, with TRBD1 as a possible D gene (6 bases). Trimming cost V 7 bases and J 3 bases, with 16 bases left between them. In germline, CDR1 is MNHNS, CDR2 SASEGT. The CDR3 totals 14 residues. In nucleotides, the CDR3 is TGTGCCAGCACCAAAACAGGGTTAGGCTACGAGCAGTACGTC. Protein sequence: CASTKTGLGYEQYV.

The chain employs TRBV21-1 and TRBJ1-5. TRBV21-1 is described as a pseudogene. The CDR3 is made up of 16 amino acids. The CDR3 loop is CASSTLPKRDCQPQHF. CDR3 bases: TGTGCCAGCAGCACCTTACCCAAGAGGGATTGTCAGCCCCAGCATTTT.

The chain joins TRBV4-3 to TRBJ1-4; 8 nucleotides line up with TRBD1. The V gene end was trimmed by 5 bases and the J gene end by 3 bases; junction bases not matched to a gene: 5. Per germline, CDR1 LGHNA and CDR2 YSLEER. The CDR3 has 15 amino acids. The CDR3 sequence is CASSTWTGSNEKLFF. CDR3 nucleotides: TGCGCCAGCAGCACGTGGACAGGGTCTAATGAAAAACTGTTTTTT.

This clone turned up a few times. The V and J genes are TRBV7-8 and TRBJ1-5; D is ambiguous. The CDR3 runs 13 residues. The V gene's germline CDR1 is SGHVS and CDR2 FQNEAQ. Trimming cost V 8 bases and J 1 base, with 9 bases left between them. The CDR3, as DNA: TGTGCCAGCGCCGACTGGAGCAATCAGCCCCAGCATTTT. Translation gives CASADWSNQPQHF.

V and J are TRBV7-9 and TRBJ2-6; D ambiguous. The CDR3 runs 15 residues. Looked up from germline, CDR1 is SEHNR and CDR2 is FQNEAQ (reference sequence). V was pared by 7 bases and J by 4 bases, with 14 bases between. The CDR3 bases are TGTGCCAGCATCATAGGCCAGAGGGGGGCCAACGTCCTGACTTTC. Its protein product is CASIIGQRGANVLTF.

This clone occurred a few times. The chain uses TRBV5-6 and TRBJ1-1, with D maybe TRBD1 (6 bases). This CDR3 has 15 residues. V was pared by 2 bases and J by 6 bases, with 17 bases between. Germline CDR1 reads SGHDT; CDR2 reads YYEEEE. The CDR3 is CASSFTGFAVPEAFF. The CDR3, as DNA: TGTGCCAGCAGCTTCACAGGGTTCGCCGTACCTGAAGCTTTCTTT.

This clone was recorded only once. The chain couples TRBV5-1 to TRBJ2-3; 11 positions match TRBD2. The germline V gene encodes CDR1 SGHRS and CDR2 YFSETQ. The CDR3 consists of 18 residues. The V and J ends lost 0 bases and 2 bases, in that order; junction bases with no gene match: 8. The CDR3 protein is CASSLVIAGGTLTDTQYF. The CDR3 DNA reads TGCGCCAGCAGCTTGGTAATAGCGGGAGGGACGCTCACAGATACGCAGTATTTT.

V and J are TRBV19 and TRBJ1-1, with D possibly being TRBD1 (6 bases). With 5 bases removed from V and 1 base from J, the gap between germline ends came to 20 bases. The CDR3 spans 17 residues. The germline V gene has CDR1 LNHDA and CDR2 SQIVND (reference sequence). The CDR3 protein is CASSPRGSFRGNTEAFF. The CDR3 region has the DNA TGTGCCAGTAGTCCCAGGGGCAGCTTTCGAGGGAACACTGAAGCTTTCTTT. Looking up the rest from reference TRBV19 and TRBJ1-1 gives the full variable domain: DGGITQSPKYLFRKEGQNVTLSCEQNLNHDAMYWYRQDPGQGLRLIYYSQIVNDFQKGDIAEGYSVSREKKESFPLTVTSAQKNPTAFYLCASSPRGSFRGNTEAFFGQGTRLTVV.

This rearrangement joins TRBV5-8 to TRBJ1-4, with 8 bases lining up with TRBD1. From germline, CDR1 is SGHTS and CDR2 YDEGEE. The CDR3 extends over 16 amino acids. V shed 0 bases and J 8 bases; nucleotides not matched to a gene: 9. CDR3 loop: CASSLGTGRIGEKLFF. The CDR3 DNA reads TGTGCCAGCAGCTTGGGGACAGGGAGGATAGGAGAAAAACTGTTTTTT.

This clone was found once. The chain carries TRBV4-3 and TRBJ2-3; TRBD2 matches at 7 bases. The CDR3 length is 16 residues. The V gene's germline CDR1 is LGHNA and CDR2 YSLEER. J lost 5 bases, V lost 4 bases, and 12 bases had no gene match. CDR3 bases: TGCGCCAGCAGCCCCATGGGAGGGGTATGGGAAGATACGCAGTATTTT. Translating gives CASSPMGGVWEDTQYF.

CDR3 in amino acids: CASSWTGGTGELFF. The CDR3 nucleotides read TGTGCCAGCAGTTGGACAGGGGGCACCGGGGAGCTGTTTTTT. The chain carries TRBV7-2 and TRBJ2-2; 10 nucleotides match TRBD1. The CDR3 has 14 amino acids. In germline, CDR1 is SGHTA, CDR2 FQGNSA. Germline trimming cut 6 bases from V and 4 bases from J; bases unmatched to any gene: 2. The complete variable domain, with remaining parts taken from reference TRBV7-2 and TRBJ2-2, reads GAGVSQSPSNKVTEKGKDVELRCDPISGHTALYWYRQSLGQGLEFLIYFQGNSAPDKSGLPSDRFSAERTGGSVSTLTIQRTQQEDSAVYLCASSWTGGTGELFFGEGSRLTVL.

The chain carries TRBV30 and TRBJ1-6, with D perhaps TRBD1 (6 bases). Germline-derived CDR1 and CDR2 are GTSNPN and SVGIG (reference sequence). V dropped 5 bases and J dropped 0 bases, with 11 bases sitting between them. The CDR3 contains 15 residues. CDR3 in amino acids: CAWVRGSSYNSPLHF. DNA of the CDR3: TGTGCCTGGGTCAGGGGAAGCTCCTATAATTCACCCCTCCACTTT.

The CDR3 DNA reads TGCGCCAGCAGCCAAGACAGCGGGGGGGACAATGAGCAGTTCTTC. Amino acid sequence: CASSQDSGGDNEQFF. This rearrangement joins TRBV4-3 to TRBJ2-1; 10 nucleotides align to TRBD2. The CDR3 covers 15 residues. After removal of 0 bases from V and 5 bases from J, the junction contained 1 base not matched to a gene. Germline assignment: CDR1 LGHNA and CDR2 YSLEER.